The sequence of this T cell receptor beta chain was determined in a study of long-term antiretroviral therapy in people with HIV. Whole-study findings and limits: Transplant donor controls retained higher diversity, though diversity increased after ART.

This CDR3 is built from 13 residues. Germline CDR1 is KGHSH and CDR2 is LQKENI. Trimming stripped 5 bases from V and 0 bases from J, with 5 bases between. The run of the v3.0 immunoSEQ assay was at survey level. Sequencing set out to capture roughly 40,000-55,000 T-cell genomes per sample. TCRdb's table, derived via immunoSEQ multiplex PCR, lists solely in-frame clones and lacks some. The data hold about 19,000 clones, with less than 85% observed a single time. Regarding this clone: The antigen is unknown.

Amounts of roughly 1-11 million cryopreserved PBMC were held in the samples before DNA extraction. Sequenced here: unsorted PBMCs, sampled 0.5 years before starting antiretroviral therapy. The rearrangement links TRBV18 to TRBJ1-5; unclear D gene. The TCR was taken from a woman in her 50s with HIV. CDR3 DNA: TGTGCCAGCTCAAGGGATAGCAATCAGCCCCAGCATTTT. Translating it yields CASSRDSNQPQHF.